This entry lists 26 T cell receptor beta chains sequenced from one sample in a study of cytomegalovirus exposure and HLA in healthy donors (dated by TCRdb to about 2017). Receptor amplification or capture employed the immunoSEQ multiplex PCR assay. For the multiplex PCR, a mixture combining 60 forward primers for TCR Vbeta segments and 13 reverse primers for TCR Jbeta segments was used. Held by TCRdb, this immuneACCESS table contains in-frame sequences only and omits some clones. Under half of the omission traces to an unresolved V gene where checked; the cause of the rest is unknown. The sample contains approximately 170,000 clones, about 77% of them found a single time. The top ten hold approximately 5% of the sample. The sequenced sample consisted of PBMCs. The receptors here all came from a man aged 30-40 years in good health and CMV-seropositive.

Note on this clone: One end of the junction fails to match germline, which may point to a read error. The J gene is TRBJ1-5, the V gene TRBV6-1, with D perhaps matching TRBD1 (5 bases). There are 15 residues in the CDR3. The V gene's germline CDR1 is MNHNS and CDR2 SASEGT. The CDR3 is CGSRAGEVRNQPQHF. CDR3 coding DNA: TGTGGCAGCAGGGCCGGGGAAGTTCGCAATCAGCCCCAGCATTTT.

J is TRBJ2-5 and V is TRBV5-6; 7 positions match TRBD1. CDR1 is SGHDT and CDR2 is YYEEEE in the germline V gene. This CDR3 is built from 16 residues. V was clipped by 0 bases and J by 3 bases; unmatched bases: 8. CDR3 amino acids: CASSLVRQGGEETQYF. The CDR3 DNA sequence: TGTGCCAGCAGCTTGGTCCGACAGGGTGGTGAAGAGACCCAGTACTTC.

The CDR3 coding sequence is TGTGCCAGCAGTGGGGCCTCAGCAGGGTCCCGCAATCAGCCCCAGCATTTT. It specifies CASSGASAGSRNQPQHF. This chain links TRBV28 with TRBJ1-5, with a tentative D call TRBD1 (5 bases). The V gene lost 5 bases and the J gene lost 2 bases, with 19 bases spanning the gap. The CDR3 is made up of 17 amino acids. Germline loops: CDR1 MDHEN, CDR2 SYDVKM.

This rearrangement joins TRBV5-4 to TRBJ2-7, with TRBD1 matching 8 bases. The CDR3 is made up of 16 amino acids. J gave up 3 bases and V 4 bases, and 12 bases lay outside the gene matches. Germline V gene data show CDR1 as SGHNT and CDR2 as YYREEE (reference sequence). The CDR3 sequence is CASSPTKGTGRYEQYF. The CDR3 DNA reads TGTGCCAGCAGCCCAACTAAAGGGACAGGTCGCTACGAGCAGTACTTC.

This chain joins TRBV2 and TRBJ1-3; TRBD1 aligns across 7 bases. Germline CDR1 and CDR2: SNHLY and FYNNEI. Trimming cost V 7 bases and J 7 bases; bases outside gene matches: 10. The CDR3 consists of 14 residues. The CDR3 DNA reads TGTGCCAGCACGGCAGGGACAGTCGGCAACACCATATATTTT. Amino acids: CASTAGTVGNTIYF.

The J gene is TRBJ2-3, the V gene TRBV7-2; D ambiguous. Trimming took 5 bases from V and 2 from J, leaving 5 bases between them. The CDR3 is 12 amino acids. Germline V gene sequence: CDR1 SGHTA, CDR2 FQGNSA. The CDR3 nucleotides are TGTGCCAGCAGCGGCACCACAGATACGCAGTATTTT. This sequence encodes CASSGTTDTQYF. Together with reference TRBV7-2 and TRBJ2-3, the CDR3 gives the full variable domain: GAGVSQSPSNKVTEKGKDVELRCDPISGHTALYWYRQSLGQGLEFLIYFQGNSAPDKSGLPSDRFSAERTGGSVSTLTIQRTQQEDSAVYLCASSGTTDTQYFGPGTRLTVL.

The V call is TRBV5-4, the J call TRBJ1-1; 9 positions match TRBD1. Germline V gene sequence: CDR1 SGHNT, CDR2 YYREEE (reference sequence). The J segment lost 10 bases and the V segment lost 0 bases, leaving 10 bases of the junction unmatched. The CDR3 is 15 residues long. CDR3 sequence (DNA): TGTGCCAGCAGCTTGGTAGGGGGGACAGGGATCGGAGCTTTCTTT. It yields the protein CASSLVGGTGIGAFF.

The rearrangement uses TRBV11-2 and TRBJ1-6, with 8 bases identical to TRBD1. CDR1 SGHAT and CDR2 FQNNGV come from the germline V gene. Unmatched junction bases numbered 10, after V lost 4 bases and J lost 5 bases. CDR3 size: 17 residues. CDR3 amino acids: CASSSWATGANNSPLHF. CDR3 in DNA: TGTGCCAGCAGCTCGTGGGCGACAGGGGCTAATAATTCACCCCTCCACTTT.

The V call is TRBV4-2, the J call TRBJ1-4, with TRBD1 identical over 9 bases. The CDR3 runs to 15 residues. The V gene's germline CDR1 is LGHNA and CDR2 YNFKEQ. With V trimmed by 2 bases and J by 5 bases, 3 bases remained unmatched. The CDR3 spells CASSQWGQGNEKLFF. As DNA, the CDR3 is TGTGCCAGCAGCCAATGGGGACAGGGAAATGAAAAACTGTTTTTT.

The chain carries TRBV4-3 and TRBJ2-2; 10 bases align to TRBD2. Unmatched junction bases numbered 7, after V lost 0 bases and J lost 6 bases. The CDR3 has 17 residues. The germline V gene encodes CDR1 LGHNA and CDR2 YSLEER. The CDR3 loop is CASSQEVPSGGSGELFF. Here the CDR3 DNA reads TGCGCCAGCAGCCAAGAGGTCCCTAGCGGGGGATCCGGGGAGCTGTTTTTT.

The chain uses TRBV9 and TRBJ2-5, with 9 bases aligning to TRBD1. In germline, CDR1 is SGDLS, CDR2 YYNGEE. CDR3 length: 17 residues. J gave up 5 bases and V 7 bases, and 18 bases lay outside the gene matches. DNA of the CDR3: TGTGCCAGCGGCCCTATCCGGACAGGGGAAGTCGGGGAGACCCAGTACTTC. Translated, it gives CASGPIRTGEVGETQYF.

The J gene is TRBJ1-1, the V gene TRBV7-3; the D gene is possibly TRBD1 (5 bases). Looked up from germline, CDR1 is SGHTA and CDR2 is FQGTGA. The germline V and J ends were trimmed by 7 bases and 4 bases, with 19 bases remaining between them. The CDR3 covers 15 residues. The CDR3 nucleotides are TGTGCCAGCACAGCCGAGGGAGGGGAAATCACTGAAGCTTTCTTT. This encodes CASTAEGGEITEAFF. Together with reference TRBV7-3 and TRBJ1-1, the CDR3 gives the full variable domain: GAGVSQTPSNKVTEKGKYVELRCDPISGHTALYWYRQSLGQGPEFLIYFQGTGAADDSGLPNDRFFAVRPEGSVSTLKIQRTERGDSAVYLCASTAEGGEITEAFFGQGTRLTVV.

The rearrangement uses TRBV2 and TRBJ2-2; 13 bases align to TRBD2. V dropped 5 bases and J dropped 7; count of bases not matched to a gene: 10. CDR1 and CDR2 from the germline V gene are SNHLY and FYNNEI. CDR3 length equals 17 residues. CDR3 nucleotides: TGTGCCAGCAGTTTTGGATGGACTAGCGGGGGAAACGGGGAGCTGTTTTTT. It encodes CASSFGWTSGGNGELFF.

The chain carries TRBV7-2 and TRBJ2-5; 13 bases align to TRBD2. V lost 5 bases and J lost 2; bases outside the gene matches: 8. The length of the CDR3 is 17 residues. Germline values: CDR1 SGHTA, CDR2 FQGNSA. This CDR3 reads CASSVSETSGGQETQYF. Written as DNA, the CDR3 is TGTGCCAGCAGCGTAAGCGAGACTAGCGGGGGGCAAGAGACCCAGTACTTC.

V usage is TRBV4-3 and J usage is TRBJ2-1; 9 bases align to TRBD2. CDR1 is LGHNA, CDR2 YSLEER, per germline. V shed 4 bases and J 9 bases; nucleotides not matched to a gene: 7. This CDR3 has 14 amino acids. In DNA form, the CDR3 reads TGCGCCAGCAGCCTTAGCGGGAGACGGGGTGAGCAGTTCTTC. It encodes CASSLSGRRGEQFF.

V usage is TRBV7-2 and J usage is TRBJ2-7, with 9 positions matching TRBD2. This CDR3 is built from 16 residues. V trimming: 5 bases; J trimming: 4 bases; junction bases outside the gene matches: 12. Germline V lookup: CDR1 SGHTA, CDR2 FQGNSA. CDR3 nucleotides: TGTGCCAGCAGCCCGTTAGCGGGAGCCCCATCATACGAGCAGTACTTC. This translates into CASSPLAGAPSYEQYF.

The V call is TRBV7-9, the J call TRBJ2-3; 7 nucleotides match TRBD1. Germline lookup yields CDR1 SEHNR and CDR2 FQNEAQ (reference sequence). The V segment lost 3 bases and the J segment 0 bases; nucleotides outside the gene matches: 9. CDR3 size: 17 residues. In DNA form, the CDR3 reads TGTGCCAGCAGCTTTACCTCGGACAGGACTAGCACAGATACGCAGTATTTT. Its protein product is CASSFTSDRTSTDTQYF.

This clone has a handful of counts. The J gene is TRBJ2-7, the V gene TRBV4-1; D possibly corresponds to TRBD1 (5 bases). V lost 0 bases and J lost 3, with 12 bases in between. Germline-derived CDR1 and CDR2 are MGHRA and YSYEKL. This CDR3 has 15 residues. In nucleotides, the CDR3 is TGCGCCAGCAGCCAAGAAGGGATCAGGGTCTACGAGCAGTACTTC. Encoded protein: CASSQEGIRVYEQYF.

DNA for the CDR3: TGTGCCAGTAGTATTAGTGCCAATCAGCCCCAGCATTTT. Its translation is CASSISANQPQHF. The chain uses TRBV19 and TRBJ1-5; D ambiguous. The ends were cut back, 3 bases at V and 3 bases at J, with 6 bases in the middle. From germline, CDR1 is LNHDA and CDR2 SQIVND (reference sequence). The CDR3 spans 13 residues.

The chain carries TRBV10-2 and TRBJ1-5, with 8 nucleotides matching TRBD1. V lost 5 bases, J lost 8 bases, and 8 bases stayed unmatched. CDR3 length: 14 residues. In germline, CDR1 is WSHSY, CDR2 SAAADI. CDR3 DNA: TGCGCCAGCAGTTTGGACAGGGAGAGGAAGCCCCAGCATTTT. Protein sequence: CASSLDRERKPQHF.

The chain uses TRBV4-1 and TRBJ1-6; a possible D gene is TRBD1 (5 bases). V was clipped by 0 bases and J by 2 bases, with 8 bases between them. The germline V gene has CDR1 MGHRA and CDR2 YSYEKL. The CDR3 is 16 amino acids. The CDR3 spells CASSQEGQPYNSPLHF. The CDR3 DNA sequence: TGCGCCAGCAGCCAAGAGGGGCAGCCCTATAATTCACCCCTCCACTTT.

This chain connects TRBV2 to TRBJ1-1, with a possible D match to TRBD1 (5 bases). The ends were cut back, 6 bases at V and 1 base at J, with 18 bases in the middle. Per germline, CDR1 SNHLY and CDR2 FYNNEI. This CDR3 is 16 amino acids long. CDR3 nucleotides: TGTGCCAGCAGGAAAGACAGTTCCTCCAAGAACACTGAAGCTTTCTTT. Protein sequence: CASRKDSSSKNTEAFF.

The chain has TRBV5-1 and TRBJ2-5; 7 bases agree with TRBD2. CDR1 and CDR2 from the germline V gene are SGHRS and YFSETQ. V gave up 3 bases and J gave up 5 bases; unmatched junction bases: 10. This CDR3 region has 15 residues. The CDR3 spells CASSSQRGMEETQYF. The CDR3 DNA follows: TGCGCCAGCAGCTCCCAGCGGGGCATGGAGGAGACCCAGTACTTC. Full variable domain (remainder filled in from reference TRBV5-1 and TRBJ2-5): KAGVTQTPRYLIKTRGQQVTLSCSPISGHRSVSWYQQTPGQGLQFLFEYFSETQRNKGNFPGRFSGRQFSNSRSEMNVSTLELGDSALYLCASSSQRGMEETQYFGPGTRLLVL.

The rearrangement joins TRBV9 to TRBJ2-7; possibly TRBD1 for D (5 bases). CDR1 and CDR2 from the germline V gene are SGDLS and YYNGEE. With 0 bases removed from V and 2 bases from J, the gap between germline ends came to 9 bases. The CDR3 loop spans 14 amino acids. The CDR3 sequence: CASSVGQGPYEQYF. The CDR3, as DNA: TGTGCCAGCAGCGTAGGGCAGGGTCCCTACGAGCAGTACTTC.

The rearrangement links TRBV19 to TRBJ1-4; TRBD1 might be the D (6 bases). CDR3 length: 14 amino acids. Germline loops: CDR1 LNHDA, CDR2 SQIVND (reference sequence). V lost 5 bases to trimming and J lost 5 bases, with 12 bases between them. CDR3 amino acids: CASSEDSRNEKLFF. The DNA for the CDR3 is TGTGCCAGTAGTGAGGACAGTAGAAATGAAAAACTGTTTTTT. The variable domain in full, completed from reference TRBV19 and TRBJ1-4, reads DGGITQSPKYLFRKEGQNVTLSCEQNLNHDAMYWYRQDPGQGLRLIYYSQIVNDFQKGDIAEGYSVSREKKESFPLTVTSAQKNPTAFYLCASSEDSRNEKLFFGSGTQLSVL.

This clone came up once. The chain links TRBV9 to TRBJ2-7, with 8 nucleotides matching TRBD1. J was trimmed by 4 bases and V by 2 bases; bases with no gene match: 5. CDR1 and CDR2 from the germline V gene are SGDLS and YYNGEE. CDR3 length equals 14 residues. The CDR3 region has the DNA TGTGCCAGCAGCGTCGGACAGGGACAATACGAGCAGTACTTC. Residues: CASSVGQGQYEQYF.